The clone carrying this T cell receptor beta chain was observed a single time. The antigen remains undetermined. Measured with immunoSEQ multiplex PCR; TCRdb has only the in-frame clones, and not every one. The table has 150,000 or so clones, 86% seen once. This specimen comes from a study of cytomegalovirus exposure and HLA in healthy donors. Study-level results: Specificity of a few CMV-associated chains for CMV antigens was verified in vitro. Overall, about 160 TCR beta chains were annotated as cytomegalovirus-associated.

The germline V gene has CDR1 SGDLS and CDR2 YYNGEE. This CDR3 has 15 residues. V lost 3 bases, J lost 6 bases, and 10 bases stayed unmatched. The chain couples TRBV9 to TRBJ2-7; 9 nucleotides match TRBD1. The clonotype originates from a man younger than 35 in good health and CMV-seropositive. Source material: PBMCs. DNA for the CDR3: TGTGCCAGCAGCGAAGGGGGGACAGGGTTTGGCGAGCAGTACTTC. This translates into CASSEGGTGFGEQYF.